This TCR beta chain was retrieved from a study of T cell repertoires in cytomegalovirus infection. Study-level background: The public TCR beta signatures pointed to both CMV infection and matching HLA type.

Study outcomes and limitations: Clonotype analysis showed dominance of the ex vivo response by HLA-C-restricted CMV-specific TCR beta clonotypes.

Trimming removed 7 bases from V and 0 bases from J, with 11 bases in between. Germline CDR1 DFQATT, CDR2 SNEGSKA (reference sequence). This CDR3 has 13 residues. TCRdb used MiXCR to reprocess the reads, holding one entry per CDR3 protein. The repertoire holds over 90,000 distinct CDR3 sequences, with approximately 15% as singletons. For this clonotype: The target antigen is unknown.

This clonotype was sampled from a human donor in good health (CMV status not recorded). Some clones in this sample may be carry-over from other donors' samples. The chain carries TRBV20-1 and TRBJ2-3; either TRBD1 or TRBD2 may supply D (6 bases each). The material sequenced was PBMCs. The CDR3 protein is CSGEDSSTDTQYF. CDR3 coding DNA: TGCAGTGGGGAGGACAGTAGCACAGATACGCAGTATTTT.